This TCR beta chain appears in the sequencing data of a study of cytomegalovirus exposure and HLA in healthy donors. The overall study: An earlier analysis found fewer than 140 million unique TCR beta sequences from roughly 170 million T cells.

The trim removed 3 bases at V and 8 bases at J, leaving 17 bases unmatched. This CDR3 spans 17 amino acids. Germline lookup yields CDR1 WNHNN and CDR2 SYGVQD (reference sequence). With 60 Vbeta and 13 Jbeta primers, the PCR was carried out. Repertoires were generated with immunoSEQ multiplex PCR, while TCRdb's copy carries only in-frame clones and drops some. The data show some 200,000 clones, over 75% seen once. Study findings and constraints: A later analysis linked a missense DCLRE1C variant to TCR beta V- and J-gene trimming.

Comment on this clone: Its matching antigen is unknown.

Sequenced sample: PBMCs. The V and J genes are TRBV10-1 and TRBJ1-2; 8 bases line up with TRBD1. This clonotype was sampled from a man younger than 30 in good health and CMV-seronegative. The CDR3 DNA is TGCGCCAGCAGTGAACGACCGAGGGGGCAGGGGGCTGGGGGCTACACCTTC. This gives the protein CASSERPRGQGAGGYTF.